The 15 T cell receptor beta chains reported below all come from one sample, sequenced in a study of blood T cell repertoires in COVID-19 (dated by TCRdb to the early 2020s). The library relied on the immunoSEQ multiplex PCR assay. Imported from immuneACCESS, the table was reduced by TCRdb to in-frame sequences with V and J called. These copies leave out some clones; in studies compared against another copy, an unresolved V gene accounts for under half, and the cause of the remainder is not known. A total of around 25,000 clones appear in this sample, roughly 90% of them only once. Roughly 28% of the sample is held by the ten biggest clonotypes. The specimen sequenced was peripheral blood. The receptors come from a woman in her 70s with active COVID-19.

The V and J genes are TRBV7-9 and TRBJ2-5; D may be TRBD2 (6 bases). Trimming removed 0 bases at V and 4 bases at J, with 15 bases between. CDR1 and CDR2 from the germline V gene are SEHNR and FQNEAQ (reference sequence). The CDR3 extends over 16 amino acids. CDR3 sequence reads: CASSLAGGLFGETQYF. Written as DNA, the CDR3 is TGTGCCAGCAGCTTAGCGGGGGGACTGTTTGGAGAGACCCAGTACTTC.

The chain is built from TRBV28 and TRBJ1-1; tentative D call: TRBD1 (6 bases). CDR3 size: 16 residues. With 8 bases removed from V and 5 bases from J, the gap between germline ends came to 24 bases. Germline-derived CDR1 and CDR2 are MDHEN and SYDVKM. The CDR3 protein is CASETLIRVQGTEAFF. The CDR3 region has the DNA TGTGCCAGCGAGACCCTCATCAGGGTCCAGGGGACTGAAGCTTTCTTT.

The rearrangement links TRBV19 to TRBJ2-3; 8 bases match TRBD2. V gave up 2 bases and J gave up 2 bases; unmatched junction bases: 3. The CDR3 totals 15 residues. Germline-derived CDR1 and CDR2 are LNHDA and SQIVND (reference sequence). The CDR3 spells CASSIRGGITDTQYF. In DNA form, the CDR3 reads TGTGCCAGTAGTATACGCGGGGGGATCACAGATACGCAGTATTTT.

The chain uses TRBV27 and TRBJ2-7; weak D call: TRBD1 (6 bases). Trimming took 5 bases from V and 2 from J, leaving 13 bases between them. CDR3 length: 14 residues. CDR1 and CDR2 (germline): MNHEY, SMNVEV (reference sequence). CDR3 region: CASSENRVPYEQYF. CDR3 coding DNA: TGTGCCAGCAGTGAGAACAGGGTACCCTACGAGCAGTACTTC.

The V gene is TRBV30, the J gene TRBJ1-6; no reliable D call. Germline loops: CDR1 GTSNPN, CDR2 SVGIG (reference sequence). The CDR3 is 13 amino acids. V lost 3 bases to trimming and J lost 9 bases, with 12 bases between them. The DNA for the CDR3 is TGTGCCTGGAGCCCCGGCGGCGGTTCACCCCTCCACTTT. Its protein is CAWSPGGGSPLHF.

The rearrangement links TRBV28 to TRBJ1-6, with D possibly matching TRBD1 (6 bases). The CDR3 has 14 residues. V lost 5 bases to trimming and J lost 7 bases, with 12 bases between them. The germline CDR1 and CDR2 sequences are MDHEN and SYDVKM. CDR3 nucleotides: TGTGCCAGCAGTCCCGGACAGACAAATTCACCCCTCCACTTT. It is translated as CASSPGQTNSPLHF.

CDR3 protein: CASSLERGSQETQYF. In nucleotides, the CDR3 is TGTGCCAGCAGTTTAGAGCGGGGGTCCCAAGAGACCCAGTACTTC. This chain connects TRBV28 to TRBJ2-5; 8 nucleotides line up with TRBD2. V lost 2 bases, J lost 1 base, and 3 bases stayed unmatched. CDR1 is MDHEN and CDR2 is SYDVKM in the germline V gene. The CDR3 sequence is 15 residues long.

This chain uses TRBV15 with TRBJ1-2, with 8 bases lining up with TRBD1. This CDR3 has 15 residues. CDR1 and CDR2 (germline): LNHNV, YYDKDF (reference sequence). V shed 4 bases and J 0 bases; nucleotides not matched to a gene: 4. The CDR3 protein is CATSMGQDPNYGYTF. The CDR3 DNA reads TGTGCCACCAGCATGGGACAGGACCCTAACTATGGCTACACCTTC.

This sequence joins TRBV5-4 and TRBJ2-3, with D possibly matching TRBD2 (6 bases). V lost 0 bases to trimming and J lost 2 bases, with 10 bases between them. Per germline, CDR1 SGHNT and CDR2 YYREEE (reference sequence). The CDR3 contains 15 residues. CDR3 loop: CASSLGGVSTDTQYF. CDR3 coding DNA: TGTGCCAGCAGCTTGGGCGGGGTTTCCACAGATACGCAGTATTTT.

This sequence joins TRBV7-3 and TRBJ2-2; D may be TRBD1 (6 bases). The V gene lost 5 bases and the J gene lost 2 bases, with 9 bases spanning the gap. There are 14 residues in the CDR3. Germline V lookup: CDR1 SGHTA, CDR2 FQGTGA. CDR3 residues: CASSPRGNTGELFF. As DNA, the CDR3 is TGTGCCAGCAGCCCCAGGGGAAACACCGGGGAGCTGTTTTTT.

The V and J genes are TRBV7-2 and TRBJ2-1; 8 bases map to TRBD2. V was pared by 5 bases and J by 7 bases, with 10 bases of the junction left unmatched. This CDR3 comprises 15 residues. CDR1 and CDR2 from the germline V gene are SGHTA and FQGNSA. The CDR3 DNA reads TGTGCCAGCAGCATAGATTCGGGGGGGCCTAATGAGCAGTTCTTC. As protein: CASSIDSGGPNEQFF.

This chain connects TRBV4-2 to TRBJ2-5; 9 nucleotides agree with TRBD2. Trimming took 1 base from V and 2 from J; bases not matched to a gene: 8. This CDR3 region has 17 residues. Germline V gives CDR1 LGHNA, CDR2 YNFKEQ. CDR3 protein: CASSQGSLAGRQETQYF. Here the CDR3 DNA reads TGTGCCAGCAGCCAAGGGTCGCTAGCGGGGAGGCAAGAGACCCAGTACTTC.

The sample holds a few counts of this clone. The J gene is TRBJ2-7, the V gene TRBV7-9; no clear D. Germline CDR1 is SEHNR and CDR2 is FQNEAQ (reference sequence). The CDR3 contains 15 residues. The V end lost 5 bases, the J end lost 0 bases, and 14 bases lay between the germline ends. The CDR3 loop reads CASSPEAVSSYEQYF. The DNA for the CDR3 is TGTGCCAGCAGCCCCGAGGCAGTCAGCTCCTACGAGCAGTACTTC.

This sequence joins TRBV5-4 and TRBJ2-5; 7 nucleotides match TRBD2. The CDR3 runs to 14 residues. Germline V gene lookup returns CDR1 SGHNT and CDR2 YYREEE (reference sequence). The V and J ends lost 4 bases and 1 base, in that order; junction bases with no gene match: 4. The CDR3: CASSTGGAQETQYF. Written as DNA, the CDR3 is TGTGCCAGCAGCACGGGGGGTGCCCAAGAGACCCAGTACTTC.

This chain links TRBV25-1 with TRBJ1-2; the D is unclear. Germline loops: CDR1 MGHDK, CDR2 SYGVNS. This CDR3 comprises 14 residues. The V end was cut by 7 bases, the J end by 8 bases, with 20 bases between. The CDR3 is CASIRTAGNPGYTF. In nucleotides, the CDR3 is TGTGCCAGCATCCGCACGGCGGGGAACCCCGGCTACACCTTC.